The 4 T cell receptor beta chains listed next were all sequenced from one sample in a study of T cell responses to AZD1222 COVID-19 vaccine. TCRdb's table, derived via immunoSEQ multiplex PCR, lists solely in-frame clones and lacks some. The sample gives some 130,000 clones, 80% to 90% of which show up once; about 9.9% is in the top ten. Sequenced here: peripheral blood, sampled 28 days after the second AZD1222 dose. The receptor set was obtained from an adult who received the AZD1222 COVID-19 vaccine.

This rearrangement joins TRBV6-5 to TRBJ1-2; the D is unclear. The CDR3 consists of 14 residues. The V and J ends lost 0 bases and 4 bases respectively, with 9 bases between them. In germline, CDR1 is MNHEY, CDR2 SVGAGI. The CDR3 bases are TGTGCCAGCAGTTACTCAGACACGGGCTATGGCTACACCTTC. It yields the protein CASSYSDTGYGYTF.

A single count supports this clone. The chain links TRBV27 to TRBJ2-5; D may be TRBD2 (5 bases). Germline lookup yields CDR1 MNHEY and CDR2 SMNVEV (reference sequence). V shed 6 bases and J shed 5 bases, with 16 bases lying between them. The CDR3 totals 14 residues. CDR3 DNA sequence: TGTGCCAGCAGCTCCGACTACCGAGGGGAGACCCAGTACTTC. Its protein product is CASSSDYRGETQYF.

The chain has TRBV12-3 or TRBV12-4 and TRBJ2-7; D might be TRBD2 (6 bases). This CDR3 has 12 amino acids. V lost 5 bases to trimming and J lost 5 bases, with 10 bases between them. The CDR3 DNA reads TGTGCCAGCAGTGGGGACTTCCACGAGCAGTACTTC. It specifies CASSGDFHEQYF.

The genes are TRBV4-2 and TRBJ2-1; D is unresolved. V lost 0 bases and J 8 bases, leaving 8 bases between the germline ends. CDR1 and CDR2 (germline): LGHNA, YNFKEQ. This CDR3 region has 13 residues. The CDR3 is CASSQDWSDEQFF. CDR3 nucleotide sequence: TGTGCCAGCAGCCAAGATTGGAGTGATGAGCAGTTCTTC.